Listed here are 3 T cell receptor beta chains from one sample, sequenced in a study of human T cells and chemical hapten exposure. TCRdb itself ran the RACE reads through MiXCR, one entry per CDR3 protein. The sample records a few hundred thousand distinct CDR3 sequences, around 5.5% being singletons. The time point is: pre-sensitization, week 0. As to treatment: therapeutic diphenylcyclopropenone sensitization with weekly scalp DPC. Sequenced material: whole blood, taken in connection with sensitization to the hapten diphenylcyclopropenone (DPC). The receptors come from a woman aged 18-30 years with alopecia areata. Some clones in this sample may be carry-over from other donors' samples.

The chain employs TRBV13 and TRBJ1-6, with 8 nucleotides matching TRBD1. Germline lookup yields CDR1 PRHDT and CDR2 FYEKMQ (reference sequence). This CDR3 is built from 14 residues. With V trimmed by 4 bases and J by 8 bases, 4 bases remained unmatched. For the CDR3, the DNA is TGTGCCAGCAGCTCGGGACAGGACCATTCACCCCTCCACTTT. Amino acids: CASSSGQDHSPLHF.

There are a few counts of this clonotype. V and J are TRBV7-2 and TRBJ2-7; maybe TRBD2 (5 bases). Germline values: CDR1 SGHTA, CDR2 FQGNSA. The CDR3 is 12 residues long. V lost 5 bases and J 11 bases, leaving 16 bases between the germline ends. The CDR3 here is CASSPGWGKEYF. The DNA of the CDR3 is TGTGCCAGCAGCCCGGGGTGGGGTAAGGAGTACTTC.

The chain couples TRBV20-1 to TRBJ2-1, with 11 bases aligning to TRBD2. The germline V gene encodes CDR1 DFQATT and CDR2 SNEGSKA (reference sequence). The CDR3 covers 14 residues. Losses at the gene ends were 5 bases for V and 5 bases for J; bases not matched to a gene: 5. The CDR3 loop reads CSALAGGANNEQFF. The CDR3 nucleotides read TGCAGTGCTTTAGCGGGGGGGGCGAACAATGAGCAGTTCTTC.